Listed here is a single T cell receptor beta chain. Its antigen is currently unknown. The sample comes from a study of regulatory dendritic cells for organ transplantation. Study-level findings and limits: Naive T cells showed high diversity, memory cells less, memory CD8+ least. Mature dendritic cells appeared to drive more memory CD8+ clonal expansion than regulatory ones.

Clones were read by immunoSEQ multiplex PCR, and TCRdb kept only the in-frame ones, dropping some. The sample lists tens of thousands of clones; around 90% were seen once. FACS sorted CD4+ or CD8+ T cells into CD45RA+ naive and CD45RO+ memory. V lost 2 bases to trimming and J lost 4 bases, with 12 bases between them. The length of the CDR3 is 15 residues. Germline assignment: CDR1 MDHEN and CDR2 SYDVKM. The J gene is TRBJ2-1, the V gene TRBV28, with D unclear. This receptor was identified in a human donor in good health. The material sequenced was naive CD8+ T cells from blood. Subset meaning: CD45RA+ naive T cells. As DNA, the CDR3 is TGTGCCAGCAGTTTAGGCCTCTCTCGGTACAATGAGCAGTTCTTC. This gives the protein CASSLGLSRYNEQFF.